A selection of T cell receptor beta chains follows, all from one sample in a study of blood T cell repertoires in COVID-19. Assay: immunoSEQ multiplex PCR; the TCRdb copy retains only in-frame clones and omits some. The sample contains around 120,000 clones, 85% to 90% of which appear only once. Sequencing was performed on peripheral blood. All receptors derive from a man aged 50-59 years with acute or convalescent COVID-19. Each CDR3 is given with its conserved first and last residue. The D gene is left open where the match is weak. Not every row has a clone size; where given, it reads once, few, many or a size class.

abundance: .; j_gene: TRBJ1-1; v_gene: TRBV27; d_gene: TRBD1; CDR3nt: TGTGCCAGCAGTAGACAGGGAGGTTTTTTTGAAGCTTTCTTT; CDR3aa: CASSRQGGFFEAFF
abundance: .; j_gene: TRBJ1-1; v_gene: TRBV11-3; d_gene: .; CDR3nt: TGTGCCAGCAGTCCACGACGGGACACTGAAGCTTTCTTT; CDR3aa: CASSPRRDTEAFF
abundance: once; j_gene: TRBJ2-2; v_gene: TRBV27; d_gene: .; CDR3nt: TGTGCCACTACCGGACAGACGAACACCGGGGAGCTGTTTTTT; CDR3aa: CATTGQTNTGELFF
abundance: .; j_gene: TRBJ2-7; v_gene: TRBV4-3; d_gene: .; CDR3nt: TGCGCCAGCAGCCAACCCACCAGGGACTGGTCGTCTCTTGGGGAGCAGTACTTC; CDR3aa: CASSQPTRDWSSLGEQYF
abundance: few; j_gene: TRBJ1-6; v_gene: TRBV19; d_gene: .; CDR3nt: TGTGCCAGTAGTATGGGCGTCGGGAGCTCCTATAATTCACCCCTCCACTTT; CDR3aa: CASSMGVGSSYNSPLHF
abundance: .; j_gene: TRBJ2-1; v_gene: TRBV9; d_gene: TRBD2; CDR3nt: TGTGCCAGCAGCCGACTAGCGGGGGGGCTCAATGAGCAGTTCTTC; CDR3aa: CASSRLAGGLNEQFF
abundance: .; j_gene: TRBJ2-3; v_gene: TRBV6-4; d_gene: TRBD2; CDR3nt: TGTGCCAGCAGTCCCCTAGCGGGAGCCCCCGGAGATACGCAGTATTTT; CDR3aa: CASSPLAGAPGDTQYF
abundance: .; j_gene: TRBJ2-1; v_gene: TRBV19; d_gene: .; CDR3nt: TGTGCCAGTAGCACCGCTGGGGACTTGCTCTCCTACAATGAGCAGTTCTTC; CDR3aa: CASSTAGDLLSYNEQFF
abundance: .; j_gene: TRBJ1-5; v_gene: TRBV19; d_gene: .; CDR3nt: TGTGCCAGTAGTATAGGCCGGAGCTATCCCATACCCCAGCATTTT; CDR3aa: CASSIGRSYPIPQHF
abundance: .; j_gene: TRBJ1-2; v_gene: TRBV19; d_gene: TRBD1; CDR3nt: TGTGCCAGTAGCAAGGGACAGTATAACAACTATGGCTACACCTTC; CDR3aa: CASSKGQYNNYGYTF
abundance: .; j_gene: TRBJ1-5; v_gene: TRBV24-1; d_gene: .; CDR3nt: TGTGCCACCGTGTCAGGCAATCAGCCCCAGCATTTT; CDR3aa: CATVSGNQPQHF
abundance: .; j_gene: TRBJ2-1; v_gene: TRBV7-8; d_gene: .; CDR3nt: TGTGCCAGCAGCTCGACTACCGCCCCCAATGAGCAGTTCTTC; CDR3aa: CASSSTTAPNEQFF
abundance: few; j_gene: TRBJ2-1; v_gene: TRBV4-1; d_gene: TRBD2; CDR3nt: TGCGCCAGCAGCCTCGGGGGACTAGCGGGACCGTACAATGAGCAGTTCTTC; CDR3aa: CASSLGGLAGPYNEQFF
abundance: .; j_gene: TRBJ1-3; v_gene: TRBV5-8; d_gene: .; CDR3nt: TGTGCCAGCAGCTCTGCTTGGGCCCCTGGAAACACCATATATTTT; CDR3aa: CASSSAWAPGNTIYF
abundance: .; j_gene: TRBJ1-2; v_gene: TRBV5-1; d_gene: TRBD1; CDR3nt: TGCGCCAGCAGCTTGACAGGGGAAGGCTATGGCTACACCTTC; CDR3aa: CASSLTGEGYGYTF
abundance: .; j_gene: TRBJ2-3; v_gene: TRBV24-1; d_gene: .; CDR3nt: TGTGCCACCAGCCCCTCCGTAAACACAGATACGCAGTATTTT; CDR3aa: CATSPSVNTDTQYF
abundance: .; j_gene: TRBJ2-7; v_gene: TRBV7-6; d_gene: TRBD2; CDR3nt: TGTGCCAGCAGCTTAGTGCCTAGCGGGACCCACTACGAGCAGTACTTC; CDR3aa: CASSLVPSGTHYEQYF
abundance: .; j_gene: TRBJ2-5; v_gene: TRBV5-1; d_gene: TRBD1; CDR3nt: TGCGCCAGCAGCTTGGGGGCCGGACAGGGGAAGCTCCAAGAGACCCAGTACTTC; CDR3aa: CASSLGAGQGKLQETQYF
abundance: .; j_gene: TRBJ1-2; v_gene: TRBV5-1; d_gene: .; CDR3nt: TGCGCCAGCAGCTTGGATGGAGGGGAGGCTAACTATGGCTACACCTTC; CDR3aa: CASSLDGGEANYGYTF
abundance: .; j_gene: TRBJ1-2; v_gene: TRBV3-1/TRBV3-2; d_gene: TRBD1; CDR3nt: TGTGCCAGCAGCCAAGAAGGGGACAGGGGGCGACATGGCTACACCTTC; CDR3aa: CASSQEGDRGRHGYTF
abundance: .; j_gene: TRBJ1-1; v_gene: TRBV6-5; d_gene: .; CDR3nt: TGTGCCAGCAGTTACTCCGGGGGTGAAGCTTTCTTT; CDR3aa: CASSYSGGEAFF
abundance: .; j_gene: TRBJ1-3; v_gene: TRBV30; d_gene: TRBD1; CDR3nt: TGTGCCTGGAGCGCAGGGACAGGGGGGACGGGAAACACCATATATTTT; CDR3aa: CAWSAGTGGTGNTIYF
abundance: .; j_gene: TRBJ1-5; v_gene: TRBV11-2; d_gene: TRBD1; CDR3nt: TGTGCCAGCAGCCTGGACAGGGGAAGTCAGCCCCAGCATTTT; CDR3aa: CASSLDRGSQPQHF
abundance: .; j_gene: TRBJ1-5; v_gene: TRBV27; d_gene: .; CDR3nt: TGTGCCAGCAGTTTAACGGGATTCAGAGATCAGCCCCAGCATTTT; CDR3aa: CASSLTGFRDQPQHF
abundance: .; j_gene: TRBJ1-1; v_gene: TRBV19; d_gene: .; CDR3nt: TGTGCCAGTAGTATGGTCAGTAAGAACACTGAAGCTTTCTTT; CDR3aa: CASSMVSKNTEAFF
abundance: .; j_gene: TRBJ2-3; v_gene: TRBV27; d_gene: .; CDR3nt: TGTGCCAGCAGTTTATCTAGCGGAGACACAGATACGCAGTATTTT; CDR3aa: CASSLSSGDTDTQYF
abundance: .; j_gene: TRBJ1-2; v_gene: TRBV6-1; d_gene: .; CDR3nt: TGTGCCAGCAGTGAGGCCCAACGGAGTAACTATGGCTACACCTTC; CDR3aa: CASSEAQRSNYGYTF
abundance: .; j_gene: TRBJ2-6; v_gene: TRBV12-1; d_gene: .; CDR3nt: TGTGCCAGCAGCACGCAGTACAGGATCTCTGGGGCCAACGTCCTGACTTTC; CDR3aa: CASSTQYRISGANVLTF
abundance: .; j_gene: TRBJ1-2; v_gene: TRBV19; d_gene: TRBD1; CDR3nt: TGTGCCAGTAGTGCACAGGGGCACTATGGCTACACCTTC; CDR3aa: CASSAQGHYGYTF
abundance: .; j_gene: TRBJ2-5; v_gene: TRBV19; d_gene: TRBD2; CDR3nt: TGTGCCAGTAGACGGGGACTAGCGGTACAAGAGACCCAGTACTTC; CDR3aa: CASRRGLAVQETQYF
abundance: .; j_gene: TRBJ1-1; v_gene: TRBV27; d_gene: .; CDR3nt: TGTGCCAGCAGTTTGGCCCCGGGAACTGAAGCTTTCTTT; CDR3aa: CASSLAPGTEAFF
abundance: .; j_gene: TRBJ2-1; v_gene: TRBV19; d_gene: TRBD1; CDR3nt: TGTGCCAGTAGTAACCAAGACCCCGGACAGGGGGGGGAGTACAATGAGCAGTTCTTC; CDR3aa: CASSNQDPGQGGEYNEQFF
abundance: .; j_gene: TRBJ2-1; v_gene: TRBV7-2; d_gene: TRBD2; CDR3nt: TGTGCCAGCACCTGGCGGGGGGGAGGGCCGTACAATGAGCAGTTCTTC; CDR3aa: CASTWRGGGPYNEQFF
abundance: .; j_gene: TRBJ2-7; v_gene: TRBV2; d_gene: .; CDR3nt: TGTGCCAGCAGCAAAGGAGGCTACGAGCAGTACTTC; CDR3aa: CASSKGGYEQYF
abundance: .; j_gene: TRBJ1-2; v_gene: TRBV6-5; d_gene: .; CDR3nt: TGTGCCAGCAGTCCAGGGCATCTTAACTATGGCTACACCTTC; CDR3aa: CASSPGHLNYGYTF
abundance: .; j_gene: TRBJ2-2; v_gene: TRBV9; d_gene: TRBD1; CDR3nt: TGTGCCAGCAGCGTAGTAAGGGGGCTGACCGGGGAGCTGTTTTTT; CDR3aa: CASSVVRGLTGELFF
abundance: .; j_gene: TRBJ2-7; v_gene: TRBV6-4; d_gene: .; CDR3nt: TGTGCCAGCAGTCACCCCCAGGATCGAGACTACGAGCAGTACTTC; CDR3aa: CASSHPQDRDYEQYF
abundance: .; j_gene: TRBJ1-2; v_gene: TRBV29-1; d_gene: .; CDR3nt: TGCAGCCTGACCCTCTTAGAGACAGGTTACTATGGCTACACCTTC; CDR3aa: CSLTLLETGYYGYTF
abundance: .; j_gene: TRBJ2-5; v_gene: TRBV19; d_gene: TRBD1; CDR3nt: TGTGCCAGTAGTTTTGGATCCGGACAGGGATCTGGAGAGACCCAGTACTTC; CDR3aa: CASSFGSGQGSGETQYF
abundance: .; j_gene: TRBJ2-7; v_gene: TRBV24-1; d_gene: TRBD1; CDR3nt: TGTGCCACCAGTGATGAGGGACAGGAGGCCGAGCAGTACTTC; CDR3aa: CATSDEGQEAEQYF
abundance: .; j_gene: TRBJ1-2; v_gene: TRBV7-9; d_gene: TRBD1; CDR3nt: TGTGCCAGCAGCGCCGGACAGGGGGATAATGGCTACACCTTC; CDR3aa: CASSAGQGDNGYTF
abundance: once; j_gene: TRBJ2-1; v_gene: TRBV7-6; d_gene: .; CDR3nt: TGTGCCAGCAGCTTAGGTTCGGCAGGGGCTGGAGAGCAGTTCTTC; CDR3aa: CASSLGSAGAGEQFF
abundance: .; j_gene: TRBJ2-7; v_gene: TRBV19; d_gene: TRBD2; CDR3nt: TGTGCCAGTAGTCCTTCCCCTCGAGCGGGAGACCACGAGCAGTACTTC; CDR3aa: CASSPSPRAGDHEQYF